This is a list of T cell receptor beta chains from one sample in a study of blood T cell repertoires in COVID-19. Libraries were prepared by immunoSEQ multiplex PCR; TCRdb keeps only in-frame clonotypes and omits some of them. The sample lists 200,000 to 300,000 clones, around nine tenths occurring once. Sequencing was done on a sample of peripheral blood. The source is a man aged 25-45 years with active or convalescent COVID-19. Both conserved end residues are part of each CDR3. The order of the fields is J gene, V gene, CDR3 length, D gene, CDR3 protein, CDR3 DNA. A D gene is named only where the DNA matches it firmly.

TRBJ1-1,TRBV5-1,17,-,CASSLTVQGVMNTEAFF,TGCGCCAGCAGCTTAACCGTACAGGGAGTCATGAACACTGAAGCTTTCTTT
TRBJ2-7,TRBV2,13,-,CASSLGAQGEQYF,TGTGCCAGCAGTCTGGGGGCACAGGGCGAGCAGTACTTC
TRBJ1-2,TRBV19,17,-,CASTGNLGDTTSYGYTF,TGTGCCAGTACGGGGAACTTAGGGGACACTACTAGCTATGGCTACACCTTC
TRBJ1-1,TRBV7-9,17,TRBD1,CASSLRPTGQTNTEAFF,TGTGCCAGCAGCTTACGGCCCACGGGACAGACGAACACTGAAGCTTTCTTT
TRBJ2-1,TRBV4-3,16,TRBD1,CASSRLTGATYNEQFF,TGCGCCAGCAGCCGACTGACAGGGGCAACCTACAATGAGCAGTTCTTC
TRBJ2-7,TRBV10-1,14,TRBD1,CASSESGQGAVQYF,TGCGCCAGCAGTGAATCGGGACAGGGGGCAGTGCAGTACTTC
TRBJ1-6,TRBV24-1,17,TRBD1,CATSNRGQVKFCSPLHF,TGTGCCACCAGTAACAGAGGACAGGTAAAGTTCTGTTCACCCCTCCACTTT
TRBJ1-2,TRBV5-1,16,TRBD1,CASSFGTGNFRDGYTF,TGCGCCAGCAGTTTCGGGACAGGGAATTTTCGCGATGGCTACACCTTC
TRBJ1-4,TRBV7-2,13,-,CASSLPGIEKLFF,TGTGCCAGCAGCTTGCCGGGGATTGAAAAACTGTTTTTT
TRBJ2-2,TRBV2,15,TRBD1,CASSGQGARAGELFF,TGTGCCAGCAGTGGACAGGGGGCGCGGGCCGGGGAGCTGTTTTTT